Reported below is one TCR beta chain. Germline-derived CDR1 and CDR2 are ENHRY and SYGVKD. V lost 6 bases to trimming and J lost 4 bases; unmatched junction nucleotides: 5. This CDR3 contains 14 residues. Authors' analysis steps: Researchers report that nucleated cell counts were estimated from reference gene primer amplification. Sequencing used immunoSEQ multiplex PCR; TCRdb keeps in-frame clones, though not all of them. That table is the source of V, J and clone size, and D and trimming were worked out from the DNA. The sample lists a few hundred thousand clones, 86% occurring once. These data come from a study of blood T cell repertoires in COVID-19. The wider study: From the United States, Italy and Spain came samples of acute and convalescent COVID-19. The analysed material was cDNA or gDNA that came from T cells, B-cell-depleted T cells, or PBMCs.

The TCR was taken from a woman younger than 45 with active or convalescent COVID-19. This rearrangement joins TRBV10-3 to TRBJ1-2; 10 nucleotides line up with TRBD1. The sequencing sample was made of peripheral blood. The CDR3 DNA reads as TGTGCCATCAGAGGCGACAGGGGGCTCTATGGCTACACCTTC. This encodes CAIRGDRGLYGYTF.